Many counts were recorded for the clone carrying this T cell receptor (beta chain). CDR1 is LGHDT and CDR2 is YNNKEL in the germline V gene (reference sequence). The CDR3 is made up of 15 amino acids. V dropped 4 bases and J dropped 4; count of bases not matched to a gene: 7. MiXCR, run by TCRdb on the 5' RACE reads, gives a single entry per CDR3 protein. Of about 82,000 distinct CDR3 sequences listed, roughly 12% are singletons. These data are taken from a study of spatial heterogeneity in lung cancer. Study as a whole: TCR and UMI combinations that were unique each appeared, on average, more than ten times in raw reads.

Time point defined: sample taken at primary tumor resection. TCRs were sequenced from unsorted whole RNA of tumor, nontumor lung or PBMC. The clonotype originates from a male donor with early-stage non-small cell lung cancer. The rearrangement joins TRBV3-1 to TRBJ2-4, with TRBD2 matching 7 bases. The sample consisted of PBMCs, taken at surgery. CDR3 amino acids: CASSPGLHTKNIQYF. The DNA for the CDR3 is TGTGCCAGCAGCCCGGGACTACATACTAAAAACATTCAGTACTTC.